This T cell receptor (beta chain) was observed in a study of blood T cells in healthy people across ages. Combining a sample-barcoded 5' primer with a J-beta primer mix, a second PCR ran for roughly 6 to 12 cycles. MiXCR was run by TCRdb on the 5' RACE reads, yielding one entry per CDR3 protein. The sample includes 760,000 or so distinct CDR3 sequences, approximately 25% of them seen just once. The CDR3 is 11 residues long. Per germline, CDR1 ENHRY and CDR2 SYGVKD. V was shortened by 7 bases and J by 3 bases, with 5 bases between the two germline ends. The same data also contributed to another study, on T cells of mothers and their children.

The receptor was isolated from a boy aged 5-17 years in good health. The genes are TRBV10-3 and TRBJ2-3, with no clear D. The sequenced material came from blood. The CDR3 protein is CAIKETDTQYF. As DNA, the CDR3 is TGTGCCATCAAAGAGACAGATACGCAGTATTTT.